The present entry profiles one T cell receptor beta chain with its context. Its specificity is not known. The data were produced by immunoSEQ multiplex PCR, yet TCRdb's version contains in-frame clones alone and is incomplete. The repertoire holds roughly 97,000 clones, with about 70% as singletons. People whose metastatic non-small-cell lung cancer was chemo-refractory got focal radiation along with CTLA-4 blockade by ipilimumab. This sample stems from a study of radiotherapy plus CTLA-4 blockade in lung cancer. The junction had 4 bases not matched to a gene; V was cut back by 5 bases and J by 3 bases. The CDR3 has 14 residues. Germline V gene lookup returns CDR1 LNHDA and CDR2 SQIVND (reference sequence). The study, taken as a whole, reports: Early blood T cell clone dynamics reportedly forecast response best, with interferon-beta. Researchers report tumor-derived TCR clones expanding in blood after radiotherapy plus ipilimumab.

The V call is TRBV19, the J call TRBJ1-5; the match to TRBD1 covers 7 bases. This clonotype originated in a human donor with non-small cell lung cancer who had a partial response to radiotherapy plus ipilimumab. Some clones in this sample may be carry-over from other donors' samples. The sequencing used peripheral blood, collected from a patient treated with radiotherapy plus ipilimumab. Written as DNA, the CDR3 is TGTGCCAGTAGTCGACAGGGTCCCAATCAGCCCCAGCATTTT. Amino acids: CASSRQGPNQPQHF.